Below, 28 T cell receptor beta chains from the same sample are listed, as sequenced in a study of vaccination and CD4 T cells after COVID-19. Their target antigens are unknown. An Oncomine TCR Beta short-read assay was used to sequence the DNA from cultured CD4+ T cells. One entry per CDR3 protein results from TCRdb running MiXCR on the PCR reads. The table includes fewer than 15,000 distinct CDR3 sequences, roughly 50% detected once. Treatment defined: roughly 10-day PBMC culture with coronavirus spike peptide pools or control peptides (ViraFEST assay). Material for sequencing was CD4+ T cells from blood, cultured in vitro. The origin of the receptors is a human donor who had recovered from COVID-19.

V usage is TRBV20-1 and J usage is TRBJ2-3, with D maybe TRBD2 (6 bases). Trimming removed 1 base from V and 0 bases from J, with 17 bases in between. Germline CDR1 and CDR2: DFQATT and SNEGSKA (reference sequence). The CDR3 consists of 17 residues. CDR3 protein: CSARVGLAGLSTDTQYF. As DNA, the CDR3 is TGCAGTGCTAGAGTGGGACTCGCGGGACTTAGCACAGATACGCAGTATTTT.

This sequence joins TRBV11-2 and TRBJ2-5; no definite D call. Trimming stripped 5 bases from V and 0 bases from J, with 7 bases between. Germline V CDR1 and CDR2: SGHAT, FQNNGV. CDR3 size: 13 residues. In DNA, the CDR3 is TGTGCCAGCAGCCAGAGGTACCAAGAGACCCAGTACTTC. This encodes CASSQRYQETQYF.

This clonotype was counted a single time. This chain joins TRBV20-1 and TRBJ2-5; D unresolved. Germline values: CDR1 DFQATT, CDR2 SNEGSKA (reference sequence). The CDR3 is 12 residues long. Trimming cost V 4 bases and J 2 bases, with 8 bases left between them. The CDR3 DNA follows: TGCAGTGCTATTCACGTTCAAGAGACCCAGTACTTC. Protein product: CSAIHVQETQYF.

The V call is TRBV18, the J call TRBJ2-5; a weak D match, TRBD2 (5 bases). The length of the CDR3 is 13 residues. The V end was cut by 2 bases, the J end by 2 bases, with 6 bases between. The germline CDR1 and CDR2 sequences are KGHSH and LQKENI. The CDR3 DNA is TGTGCCAGCTCACCAAGAGGGCAAGAGACCCAGTACTTC. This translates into CASSPRGQETQYF.

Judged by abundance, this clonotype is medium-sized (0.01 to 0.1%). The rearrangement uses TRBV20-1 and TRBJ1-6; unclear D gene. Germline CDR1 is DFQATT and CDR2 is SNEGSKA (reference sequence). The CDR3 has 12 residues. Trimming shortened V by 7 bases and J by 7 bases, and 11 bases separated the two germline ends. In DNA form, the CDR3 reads TGCAGTGTCACGACACCAAATTCACCCCTCCACTTT. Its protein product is CSVTTPNSPLHF.

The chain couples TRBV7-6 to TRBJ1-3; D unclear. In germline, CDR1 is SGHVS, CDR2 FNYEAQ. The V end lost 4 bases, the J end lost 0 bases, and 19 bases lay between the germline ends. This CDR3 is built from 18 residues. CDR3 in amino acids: CASSSTSTGGVSGNTIYF. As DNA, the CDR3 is TGTGCCAGCAGCTCCACCAGTACCGGTGGGGTCTCTGGAAACACCATATATTTT.

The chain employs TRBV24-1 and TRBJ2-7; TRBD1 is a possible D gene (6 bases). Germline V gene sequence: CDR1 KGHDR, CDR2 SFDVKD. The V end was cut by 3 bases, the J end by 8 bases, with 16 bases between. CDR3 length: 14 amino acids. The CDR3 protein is CATSDTNREGKQYF. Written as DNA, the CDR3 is TGTGCCACCAGTGATACCAACAGGGAAGGGAAGCAGTACTTC.

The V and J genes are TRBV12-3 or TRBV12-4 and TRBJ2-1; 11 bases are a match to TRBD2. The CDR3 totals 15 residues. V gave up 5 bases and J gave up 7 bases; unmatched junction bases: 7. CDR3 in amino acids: CASSPGTSGHNEQFF. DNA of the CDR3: TGTGCCAGCAGTCCTGGGACTAGCGGACATAATGAGCAGTTCTTC.

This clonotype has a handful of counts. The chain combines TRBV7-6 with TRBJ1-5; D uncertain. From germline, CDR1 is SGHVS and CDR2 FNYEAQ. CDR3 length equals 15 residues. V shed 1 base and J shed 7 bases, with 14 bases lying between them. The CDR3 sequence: CASSLVPDGEQPQHF. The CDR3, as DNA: TGTGCCAGCAGCTTAGTCCCAGACGGAGAACAGCCCCAGCATTTT.

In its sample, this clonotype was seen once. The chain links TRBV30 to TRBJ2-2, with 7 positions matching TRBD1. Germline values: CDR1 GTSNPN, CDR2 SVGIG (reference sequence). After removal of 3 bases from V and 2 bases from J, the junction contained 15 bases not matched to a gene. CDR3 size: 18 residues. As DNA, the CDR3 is TGTGCCTGGAGCAACAGGGGAATTCGACAGCCTAACACCGGGGAGCTGTTTTTT. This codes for CAWSNRGIRQPNTGELFF.

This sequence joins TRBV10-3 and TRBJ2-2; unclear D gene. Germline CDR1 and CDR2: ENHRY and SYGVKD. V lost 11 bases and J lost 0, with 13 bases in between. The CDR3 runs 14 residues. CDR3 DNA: TGTGCCTCTTACAGTTCCGCGAACACCGGGGAGCTGTTTTTT. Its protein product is CASYSSANTGELFF.

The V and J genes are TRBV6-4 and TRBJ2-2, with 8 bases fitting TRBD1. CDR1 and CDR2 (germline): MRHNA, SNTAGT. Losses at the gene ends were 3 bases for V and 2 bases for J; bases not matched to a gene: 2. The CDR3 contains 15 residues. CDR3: CASSEGQGNTGELFF. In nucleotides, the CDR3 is TGTGCCAGCAGTGAAGGACAGGGAAACACCGGGGAGCTGTTTTTT.

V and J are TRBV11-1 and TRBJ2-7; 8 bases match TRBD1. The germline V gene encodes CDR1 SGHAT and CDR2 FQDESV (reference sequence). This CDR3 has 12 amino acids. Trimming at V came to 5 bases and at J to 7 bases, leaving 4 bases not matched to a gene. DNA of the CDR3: TGTGCCAGCAGCGGACAGGGACGAGAGCAGTACTTC. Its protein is CASSGQGREQYF.

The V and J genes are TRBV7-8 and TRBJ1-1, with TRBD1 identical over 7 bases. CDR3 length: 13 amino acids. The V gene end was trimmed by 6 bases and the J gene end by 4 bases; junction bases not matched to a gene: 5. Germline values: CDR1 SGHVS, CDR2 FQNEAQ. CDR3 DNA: TGTGCCAGCAGTATGGACAGGACCACTGAAGCTTTCTTT. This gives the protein CASSMDRTTEAFF. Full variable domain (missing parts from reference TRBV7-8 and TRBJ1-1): GAGVSQSPRYKVAKRGQDVALRCDPISGHVSLFWYQQALGQGPEFLTYFQNEAQLDKSGLPSDRFFAERPEGSVSTLKIQRTQQEDSAVYLCASSMDRTTEAFFGQGTRLTVV.

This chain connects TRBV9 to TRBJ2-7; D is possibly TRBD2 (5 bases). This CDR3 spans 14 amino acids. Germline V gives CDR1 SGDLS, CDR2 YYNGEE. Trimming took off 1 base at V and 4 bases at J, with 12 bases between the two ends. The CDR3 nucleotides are TGTGCCAGCAGCGTAAGTCTGGGAGAGTACGAGCAGTACTTC. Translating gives CASSVSLGEYEQYF.

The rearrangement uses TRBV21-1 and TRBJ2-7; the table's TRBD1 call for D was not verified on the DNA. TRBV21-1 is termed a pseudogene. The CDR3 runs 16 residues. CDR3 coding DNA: TGTGCCAGCAGGGGGGGTGTGGGCAGACGTGACTACGAGCAGTACTTC. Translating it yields CASRGGVGRRDYEQYF.

The CDR3 loop is CASSKQGLANNEQFF. The DNA of the CDR3 is TGTGCCAGCAGCAAACAAGGACTAGCGAACAATGAGCAGTTCTTC. The chain has TRBV7-3 and TRBJ2-1, with 9 nucleotides matching TRBD2. V dropped 5 bases and J dropped 5; count of bases not matched to a gene: 7. This CDR3 spans 15 amino acids. In germline, CDR1 is SGHTA, CDR2 FQGTGA.

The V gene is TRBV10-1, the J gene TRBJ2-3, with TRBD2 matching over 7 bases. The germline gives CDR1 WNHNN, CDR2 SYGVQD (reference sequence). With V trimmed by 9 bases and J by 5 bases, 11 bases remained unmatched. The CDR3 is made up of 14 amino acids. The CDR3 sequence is CARSPLTSLDTQYF. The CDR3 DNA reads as TGCGCCAGGTCCCCCCTGACTAGCCTAGATACGCAGTATTTT.

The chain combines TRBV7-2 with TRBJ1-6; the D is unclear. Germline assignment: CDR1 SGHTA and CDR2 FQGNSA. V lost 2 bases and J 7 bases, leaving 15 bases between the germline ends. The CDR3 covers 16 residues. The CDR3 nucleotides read TGTGCCAGCAGCTTATTCGGTCAGAGAGCAAATTCACCCCTCCACTTT. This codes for CASSLFGQRANSPLHF.

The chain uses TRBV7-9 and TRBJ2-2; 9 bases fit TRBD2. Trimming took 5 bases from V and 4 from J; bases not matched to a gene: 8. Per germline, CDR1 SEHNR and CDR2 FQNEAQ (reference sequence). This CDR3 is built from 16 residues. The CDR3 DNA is TGTGCCAGCAGCAGTAGCGGGAGAGGGGGCACCGGGGAGCTGTTTTTT. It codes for CASSSSGRGGTGELFF.

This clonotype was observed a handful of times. The CDR3 DNA reads TGCAGTGCTAGCGGGAGGATGGGACCGAGCTACGAGCAGTACTTC. Protein sequence: CSASGRMGPSYEQYF. V usage is TRBV20-1 and J usage is TRBJ2-7; 7 nucleotides align to TRBD2. V gave up 3 bases and J gave up 3 bases; unmatched junction bases: 11. This CDR3 has 15 residues. Germline values: CDR1 DFQATT, CDR2 SNEGSKA (reference sequence).

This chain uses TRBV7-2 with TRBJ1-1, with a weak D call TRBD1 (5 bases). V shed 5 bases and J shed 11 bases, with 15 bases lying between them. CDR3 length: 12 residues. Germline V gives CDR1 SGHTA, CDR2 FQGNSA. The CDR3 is CASSPPRGFAFF. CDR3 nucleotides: TGTGCCAGCAGCCCACCCCGGGGGTTTGCTTTCTTT.

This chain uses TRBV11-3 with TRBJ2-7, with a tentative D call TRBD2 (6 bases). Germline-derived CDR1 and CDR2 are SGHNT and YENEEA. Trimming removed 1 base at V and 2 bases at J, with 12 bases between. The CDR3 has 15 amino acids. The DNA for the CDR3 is TGTGCCAGCAGCTTAGCCAGCGGGCGAACCTACGAGCAGTACTTC. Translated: CASSLASGRTYEQYF. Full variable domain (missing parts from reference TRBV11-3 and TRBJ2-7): EAGVVQSPRYKIIEKKQPVAFWCNPISGHNTLYWYLQNLGQGPELLIRYENEEAVDDSQLPKDRFSAERLKGVDSTLKIQPAELGDSAVYLCASSLASGRTYEQYFGPGTRLTVT.

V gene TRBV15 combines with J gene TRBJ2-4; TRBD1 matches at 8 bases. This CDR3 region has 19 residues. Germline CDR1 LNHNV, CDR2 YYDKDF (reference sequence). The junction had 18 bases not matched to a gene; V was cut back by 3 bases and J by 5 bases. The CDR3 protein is CATSRDRKKGTGAENIQYF. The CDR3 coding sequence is TGTGCCACCAGCAGGGATCGTAAAAAAGGGACAGGTGCTGAAAACATTCAGTACTTC.

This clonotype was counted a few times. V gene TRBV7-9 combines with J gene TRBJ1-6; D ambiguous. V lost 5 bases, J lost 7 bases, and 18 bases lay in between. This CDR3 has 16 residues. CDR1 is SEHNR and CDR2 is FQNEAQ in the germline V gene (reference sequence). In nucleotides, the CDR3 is TGTGCCAGCAGCCCTCGGGCCCCGCCGGAGAATTCACCCCTCCACTTT. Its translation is CASSPRAPPENSPLHF.

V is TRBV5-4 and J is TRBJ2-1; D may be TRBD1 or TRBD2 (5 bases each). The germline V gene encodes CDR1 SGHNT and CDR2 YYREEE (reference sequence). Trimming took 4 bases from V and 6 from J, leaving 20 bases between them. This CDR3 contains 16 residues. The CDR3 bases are TGTGCCAGCAGCCCCCTGGTACGTCAGAGGGGCAATGAGCAGTTCTTC. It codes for CASSPLVRQRGNEQFF.

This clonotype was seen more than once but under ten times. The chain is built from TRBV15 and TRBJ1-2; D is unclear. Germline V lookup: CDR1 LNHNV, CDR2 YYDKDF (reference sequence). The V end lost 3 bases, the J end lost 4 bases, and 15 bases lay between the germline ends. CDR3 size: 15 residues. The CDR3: CATSRDFSKLYGYTF. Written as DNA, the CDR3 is TGTGCCACCAGCAGGGATTTCTCTAAACTCTATGGCTACACCTTC.

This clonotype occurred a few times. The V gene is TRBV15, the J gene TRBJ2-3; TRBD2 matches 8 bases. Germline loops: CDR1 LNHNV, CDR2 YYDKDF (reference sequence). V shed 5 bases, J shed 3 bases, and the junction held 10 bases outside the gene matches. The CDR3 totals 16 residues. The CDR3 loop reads CATSLPGSGITDTQYF. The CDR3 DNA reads TGTGCCACCAGCCTGCCGGGTAGCGGGATAACAGATACGCAGTATTTT.